This is a list of T cell receptor beta chains from one sample in a study of CD8+CD57+ T cells in acquired aplastic anemia. TCRdb recomputed calls from the reads with MiXCR, one row per CDR3 protein. The table records just over 450,000 distinct CDR3 sequences, less than 35% of them present only once. The sequenced sample consisted of sorted CD4+, CD8+, or CD8+CD57+ T cells (not recorded which) from PBMCs. The receptor source for this set is a human donor with aplastic anemia. The CDR3 runs from the conserved cysteine through the conserved F or W. D genes are given only for firm matches. The listing skips clone size in some rows; elsewhere it reads once, few, many or a size class.

v_call: TRBV3-1
d_call: NA
clone_size: few
j_call: TRBJ1-2
cdr3_aa: CASSQDEGLYGYTF
cdr3_nt: TGTGCCAGCAGCCAAGATGAGGGCCTCTATGGCTACACCTTC

v_call: TRBV25-1
d_call: TRBD2
clone_size: many
j_call: TRBJ2-2
cdr3_aa: CASSGRRGGPGELFF
cdr3_nt: TGTGCCAGCAGTGGACGGCGGGGGGGCCCCGGGGAGCTGTTTTTT

v_call: TRBV11-2
d_call: NA
clone_size: NA
j_call: TRBJ2-4
cdr3_aa: CASSSTIDGIQYF
cdr3_nt: TGTGCCAGCAGCTCGACGATTGATGGCATTCAGTACTTC

v_call: TRBV19
d_call: TRBD2
clone_size: few
j_call: TRBJ2-2
cdr3_aa: CANAAGGPVTGELFF
cdr3_nt: TGTGCCAACGCAGCGGGGGGGCCGGTTACCGGGGAGCTGTTCTTT

v_call: TRBV25-1
d_call: NA
clone_size: once
j_call: TRBJ1-5
cdr3_aa: CASSTSGYGDPVLRARHF
cdr3_nt: NA

v_call: TRBV28
d_call: TRBD1
clone_size: NA
j_call: TRBJ1-6
cdr3_aa: CASSFFQGANNSPLHF
cdr3_nt: TGTGCCAGCAGTTTTTTTCAGGGGGCGAATAATTCACCCCTCCACTTT

v_call: TRBV10-3
d_call: NA
clone_size: many
j_call: TRBJ1-3
cdr3_aa: CAISENQSGTIYF
cdr3_nt: TGTGCCATCAGTGAAAATCAATCGGGCACCATATATTTT

v_call: TRBV5-1
d_call: NA
clone_size: NA
j_call: TRBJ1-2
cdr3_aa: CASQRREGDYTF
cdr3_nt: TGCGCCAGCCAACGGAGGGAAGGGGACTACACCTTC

v_call: TRBV20-1
d_call: NA
clone_size: few
j_call: TRBJ2-7
cdr3_aa: CSATQGVYEQYF
cdr3_nt: TGCAGTGCTACCCAGGGAGTCTACGAGCAGTACTTC

v_call: TRBV15
d_call: NA
clone_size: NA
j_call: TRBJ2-7
cdr3_aa: CATSRARAGYEQYF
cdr3_nt: TGTGCCACCAGCAGAGCTCGGGCGGGCTACGAGCAGTACTTC

v_call: TRBV24-1
d_call: NA
clone_size: many
j_call: TRBJ2-2
cdr3_aa: CATSSSRTNTGELFF
cdr3_nt: TGTGCCACCTCTTCGAGTAGGACGAACACCGGGGAGCTGTTTTTT

v_call: TRBV2
d_call: NA
clone_size: many
j_call: TRBJ2-6
cdr3_aa: CASGPEANVLTF
cdr3_nt: TGTGCCAGCGGTCCGGAAGCCAACGTCCTGACTTTC

v_call: TRBV24-1
d_call: TRBD1
clone_size: many
j_call: TRBJ1-5
cdr3_aa: CATRSGGESNQPQHF
cdr3_nt: TGTGCCACCAGATCAGGGGGCGAAAGCAATCAGCCCCAGCATTTT

v_call: TRBV5-1
d_call: TRBD2
clone_size: NA
j_call: TRBJ2-3
cdr3_aa: CATSETSGTDTQYF
cdr3_nt: TGCGCCACCTCGGAGACTAGCGGCACAGATACGCAGTATTTT

v_call: TRBV7-3
d_call: NA
clone_size: once
j_call: TRBJ1-1
cdr3_aa: CASSFQPYTEAFF
cdr3_nt: TGTGCCAGCAGCTTCCAGCCGTACACTGAAGCTTTCTTT

v_call: TRBV20-1
d_call: NA
clone_size: many
j_call: TRBJ1-3
cdr3_aa: CSARDPPRNTIYF
cdr3_nt: TGCAGTGCTAGAGATCCCCCCCGAAACACCATATATTTT

v_call: TRBV6-1
d_call: TRBD1
clone_size: NA
j_call: TRBJ1-6
cdr3_aa: CASCGVVQTGGYSPLHF
cdr3_nt: TGTGCCAGCTGCGGAGTCGTACAGACAGGGGGCTATTCACCCCTCCACTTT

v_call: TRBV5-1
d_call: TRBD2
clone_size: NA
j_call: TRBJ2-1
cdr3_aa: CASSLSLAVNEQFF
cdr3_nt: TGCGCCAGCAGCTTATCCCTAGCGGTCAATGAGCAGTTCTTC

v_call: TRBV29-1
d_call: NA
clone_size: NA
j_call: TRBJ1-5
cdr3_aa: CSVEEAGGQPQHF
cdr3_nt: TGCAGCGTTGAAGAGGCAGGCGGTCAGCCCCAGCATTTT

v_call: TRBV10-3
d_call: NA
clone_size: many
j_call: TRBJ1-6
cdr3_aa: CAISEFRGDSPLHF
cdr3_nt: TGTGCCATCAGTGAGTTTAGGGGGGATTCACCCCTCCACTTT

v_call: TRBV20-1
d_call: TRBD2
clone_size: many
j_call: TRBJ2-3
cdr3_aa: CSARGRTSGRTDTQYF
cdr3_nt: TGCAGTGCTAGGGGGAGGACTAGCGGTCGCACAGATACGCAGTATTTT

v_call: TRBV27
d_call: NA
clone_size: NA
j_call: TRBJ1-2
cdr3_aa: CASSSLNDRPNYGYTF
cdr3_nt: TGTGCCAGCAGTTCCCTAAATGACAGGCCAAACTATGGCTACACCTTC

v_call: TRBV2
d_call: TRBD1
clone_size: NA
j_call: TRBJ1-6
cdr3_aa: CASRETGQNNSPLHF
cdr3_nt: TGTGCCAGCAGAGAGACAGGGCAAAATAATTCACCCCTCCACTTT

v_call: TRBV9
d_call: TRBD2
clone_size: few
j_call: TRBJ2-1
cdr3_aa: CASSAGAGGDYNEQFF
cdr3_nt: TGTGCCAGCAGCGCCGGAGCGGGAGGGGACTACAATGAGCAGTTCTTC

v_call: TRBV20-1
d_call: NA
clone_size: few
j_call: TRBJ2-3
cdr3_aa: CSASLAGNTDTQYF
cdr3_nt: TGCAGTGCTTCGCTGGCGGGAAATACAGATACGCAGTATTTT

v_call: TRBV20-1
d_call: NA
clone_size: many
j_call: TRBJ1-2
cdr3_aa: CSARDVVRGASYGYTF
cdr3_nt: TGCAGTGCTAGAGATGTGGTCAGGGGTGCGAGCTATGGCTACACCTTC

v_call: TRBV10-3
d_call: NA
clone_size: many
j_call: TRBJ1-5
cdr3_aa: CAISGTDSNQPQHF
cdr3_nt: TGTGCCATCTCAGGAACAGATAGCAATCAGCCCCAGCATTTT

v_call: TRBV25-1
d_call: TRBD1
clone_size: few
j_call: TRBJ2-3
cdr3_aa: CASKRQGDTDTQYF
cdr3_nt: TGTGCCAGCAAAAGACAGGGGGATACAGATACGCAGTATTTT

v_call: TRBV9
d_call: NA
clone_size: many
j_call: TRBJ2-6
cdr3_aa: CASSVGHNSGANVLTF
cdr3_nt: TGTGCCAGCAGCGTAGGGCATAACTCTGGGGCCAACGTCCTGACTTTC

v_call: TRBV20-1
d_call: NA
clone_size: once
j_call: TRBJ1-1
cdr3_aa: CSARRNGGTEAFF
cdr3_nt: TGCAGTGCTAGACGGAACGGAGGGACTGAAGCTTTCTTT

v_call: TRBV5-1
d_call: NA
clone_size: many
j_call: TRBJ2-1
cdr3_aa: CASSRAISYNEQFF
cdr3_nt: TGCGCCAGCAGCCGGGCCATCTCCTACAATGAGCAGTTCTTC

v_call: TRBV19
d_call: TRBD1
clone_size: many
j_call: TRBJ1-2
cdr3_aa: CASSIITGGNYGYTF
cdr3_nt: TGTGCCAGTAGTATAATCACAGGGGGCAACTATGGCTACACCTTC

v_call: TRBV19
d_call: NA
clone_size: many
j_call: TRBJ2-3
cdr3_aa: CASSAGRPSTDTQYF
cdr3_nt: TGTGCCAGTAGTGCCGGACGGCCTAGCACAGATACGCAGTATTTT

v_call: TRBV7-6
d_call: TRBD1
clone_size: many
j_call: TRBJ2-3
cdr3_aa: CASSLGQGRHTQYF
cdr3_nt: TGTGCCAGCAGCTTGGGACAGGGGCGACATACGCAGTATTTT

v_call: TRBV7-7
d_call: NA
clone_size: many
j_call: TRBJ2-1
cdr3_aa: CASSLGRSNEQFF
cdr3_nt: TGTGCTAGCAGCTTAGGACGGTCCAATGAGCAGTTCTTC

v_call: TRBV15
d_call: NA
clone_size: medium-sized
j_call: TRBJ1-2
cdr3_aa: CATSRDSGVSAYTF
cdr3_nt: TGTGCCACCAGCAGAGATTCGGGGGTATCCGCTTACACCTTC

v_call: TRBV30
d_call: NA
clone_size: NA
j_call: TRBJ2-6
cdr3_aa: CAWSLFGANVLTF
cdr3_nt: TGTGCCTGGAGTTTGTTCGGGGCCAACGTCCTGACTTTC

v_call: TRBV29-1
d_call: NA
clone_size: many
j_call: TRBJ1-1
cdr3_aa: CSVNLGWDTEAFF
cdr3_nt: TGCAGCGTTAATCTTGGGTGGGACACTGAAGCTTTCTTT

v_call: TRBV6-6
d_call: TRBD1
clone_size: few
j_call: TRBJ2-7
cdr3_aa: CASTGTVYEQYF
cdr3_nt: TGTGCCAGCACCGGGACAGTTTACGAGCAGTACTTC

v_call: TRBV29-1
d_call: NA
clone_size: many
j_call: TRBJ1-2
cdr3_aa: CSAMTAIYGYTF
cdr3_nt: TGCAGCGCTATGACAGCGATCTATGGCTACACCTTC

v_call: TRBV7-9
d_call: NA
clone_size: NA
j_call: TRBJ2-7
cdr3_aa: CASSPSVYEQYF
cdr3_nt: TGTGCCAGCAGCCCCTCCGTTTACGAGCAGTACTTC

v_call: TRBV29-1
d_call: NA
clone_size: NA
j_call: TRBJ2-7
cdr3_aa: CSVLRQVSSYEQYF
cdr3_nt: TGCAGCGTTTTAAGACAGGTCAGCTCCTACGAGCAGTACTTC

v_call: TRBV2
d_call: NA
clone_size: NA
j_call: TRBJ2-2
cdr3_aa: CASSFGQINTGELFF
cdr3_nt: TGTGCCAGCAGCTTCGGACAGATTAACACCGGGGAGCTGTTTTTT

v_call: TRBV29-1
d_call: NA
clone_size: many
j_call: TRBJ2-1
cdr3_aa: CSVEAWSAYNEQFF
cdr3_nt: TGCAGCGTTGAGGCTTGGAGCGCATACAATGAGCAGTTCTTC

v_call: TRBV19
d_call: TRBD2
clone_size: NA
j_call: TRBJ2-1
cdr3_aa: CASSIGGLVTEQFF
cdr3_nt: TGTGCCAGTAGTATAGGAGGACTAGTCACTGAGCAGTTCTTC

v_call: TRBV11-2
d_call: TRBD2
clone_size: NA
j_call: TRBJ2-7
cdr3_aa: CASSLVGAGGLKEQYF
cdr3_nt: TGTGCCAGCAGCTTAGTCGGGGCGGGGGGGCTAAAAGAGCAGTACTTC

v_call: TRBV11-2
d_call: NA
clone_size: many
j_call: TRBJ2-7
cdr3_aa: CASSLSTGTSSSYEQYF
cdr3_nt: TGTGCCAGCAGCTTAAGTACCGGGACATCGAGCTCCTACGAGCAGTACTTC

v_call: TRBV10-3
d_call: NA
clone_size: many
j_call: TRBJ1-6
cdr3_aa: CAISEGRDGNLPLHF
cdr3_nt: TGTGCCATCAGTGAGGGCCGGGACGGGAATTTACCCCTCCACTTT

v_call: TRBV4-2
d_call: NA
clone_size: NA
j_call: TRBJ1-2
cdr3_aa: CASSQDRRGNYGYTF
cdr3_nt: TGTGCCAGCAGCCAAGATAGGAGGGGGAACTATGGCTACACCTTC

v_call: TRBV3-1
d_call: NA
clone_size: NA
j_call: TRBJ1-6
cdr3_aa: CASSQEPQSPLHF
cdr3_nt: TGTGCCAGCAGCCAAGAACCCCAGTCACCCCTCCACTTT